This TCR beta chain was captured in a study of cytomegalovirus exposure and HLA in healthy donors. On this clone: As yet, its antigen is unknown.

Researchers ran the PCR with 60 Vbeta and 13 Jbeta primers. Assay: immunoSEQ multiplex PCR; the TCRdb copy retains only in-frame clones and omits some. Of some 150,000 clones listed, 80% are singletons. The length of the CDR3 is 15 residues. Trimming cost V 6 bases and J 9 bases; bases outside gene matches: 12. Per the germline V gene, CDR1 is MNHNS and CDR2 is SASEGT. General study findings and limits: In a later analysis, roughly 17,000 TCR beta sequences were associated with HLA alleles at 0.05 false discovery rate. Being productive about 87% or about 30% of the time was typical of most TCR beta V segments in an earlier analysis. The study designated about 160 TCR beta chains cytomegalovirus-associated. A later analysis showed TCR association rates differing by HLA locus, peaking at DRB1 and lowest at HLA-C.

The chain uses TRBV6-1 and TRBJ2-4; TRBD1 aligns across 9 bases. The sequence was collected from a woman aged 30 to 39 in good health and CMV-seronegative. The sequencing input was PBMCs. CDR3 amino acids: CASSPGQGLGSIQYF. The CDR3 DNA is TGTGCCAGCAGCCCGGGACAGGGTTTGGGTAGCATTCAGTACTTC.